This T cell receptor (beta chain) was recovered during a study of post-analysis software for immune sequencing data. Germline V gene sequence: CDR1 SGHTA, CDR2 FQGNSA. The CDR3 is 15 amino acids. After removal of 5 bases from V and 15 bases from J, the junction contained 14 bases not matched to a gene. Incorporated into the TCR beta cDNA libraries were unique molecular identifiers, which served to reduce PCR and sequencing biases. TCRdb used MiXCR to reprocess the PCR reads, holding one entry per CDR3 protein. The repertoire holds 800,000 to 950,000 distinct CDR3 sequences, with roughly 50% as singletons. Regarding the study as a whole: Included in a set of roughly five TRBV segments more frequent in patients than controls were TRBV5-6, TRBV5-1 and TRBV20-1.

As for this clonotype: The antigen remains undetermined.

The receptor was derived from a girl aged 5-17 years with multiple sclerosis. Sequencing was carried out using blood. The chain links TRBV7-2 to TRBJ2-4; TRBD2 agrees at 12 bases. CDR3 DNA sequence: TGTGCCAGCAGCCCGAAACTAGCGGGGGGTCGCGATAGGTACTTC. Translation gives CASSPKLAGGRDRYF.